This T cell receptor (beta chain) appears in the sequencing data of a study of CD4+ T cells in melanoma. This CDR3 contains 15 residues. V lost 3 bases to trimming and J lost 3 bases; unmatched junction nucleotides: 5. Per germline, CDR1 SGHNT and CDR2 YYREEE (reference sequence). The study, taken as a whole, reports: Diverse differentiation states were reported for melanoma neoantigen-specific CD4+ T cells. A reported correlation linked neoantigen-specific CD4+ T cells to CD8+, macrophage and B cell function.

Worth noting for this clone: Its specificity is not known.

Some clones are missing from TCRdb's copy, which holds only in-frame ones; the method was immunoSEQ multiplex PCR. This sample has about 4,800 clones, with 64% found just once. This TCR was recovered from a human donor with melanoma. The chain has TRBV5-4 and TRBJ1-4; the match to TRBD1 covers 7 bases. Sequences were obtained from cells from a culture (not recorded whether cultured in vitro). The CDR3 sequence: CASSSQGGPNEKLFF. For the CDR3, the DNA is TGTGCCAGCAGCTCCCAGGGGGGGCCTAATGAAAAACTGTTTTTT.